Below are 15 T cell receptor beta chains sequenced from a single sample in a study of cytomegalovirus exposure and HLA in healthy donors. PCR involved 60 Vbeta and 13 Jbeta primers. Only in-frame clones appear in the TCRdb table, and some are missing; sequencing was by immunoSEQ multiplex PCR. Altogether 90,000 to 150,000 clones are present, approximately 78% being singletons, with the ten largest covering around 3.3%. Source material: PBMCs. Receptors originate from a woman in her twenties or thirties in good health and CMV-seropositive.

The rearrangement links TRBV5-1 to TRBJ1-2; TRBD1 agrees at 9 bases. This CDR3 has 13 residues. The junction had 4 bases not matched to a gene; V was cut back by 4 bases and J by 6 bases. Germline lookup yields CDR1 SGHRS and CDR2 YFSETQ. The CDR3 sequence is CASSVDRGNGYTF. For the CDR3, the DNA is TGCGCCAGCAGCGTCGACAGGGGGAATGGCTACACCTTC. Using reference TRBV5-1 and TRBJ1-2 for the parts outside the CDR3, the full variable domain is KAGVTQTPRYLIKTRGQQVTLSCSPISGHRSVSWYQQTPGQGLQFLFEYFSETQRNKGNFPGRFSGRQFSNSRSEMNVSTLELGDSALYLCASSVDRGNGYTFGSGTRLTVV.

This clone has a single count. The same CDR3 can be traced to other DNA sequences in this sample. V usage is TRBV6-4 and J usage is TRBJ2-2, with TRBD1 matching 8 bases. CDR1 and CDR2 (germline): MRHNA, SNTAGT. The CDR3 extends over 15 amino acids. V was pared by 6 bases and J by 1 base, with 4 bases of the junction left unmatched. The CDR3 coding sequence is TGTGCCAGCAGAGAGGACAGGGTGAACACCGGGGAGCTGTTTTTT. The encoded protein is CASREDRVNTGELFF.

A few counts support this clone. The chain carries TRBV6-5 and TRBJ2-7; D is perhaps TRBD1 (6 bases). The CDR3 spans 15 residues. The V end was cut by 6 bases, the J end by 0 bases, with 15 bases between. Germline CDR1 is MNHEY and CDR2 is SVGAGI. The CDR3 reads CASRDLDRSSYEQYF. As DNA, the CDR3 is TGTGCCAGCAGAGATCTCGACAGGAGCTCCTACGAGCAGTACTTC.

Only a few counts were recorded for this clone. The chain is built from TRBV6-5 and TRBJ2-1; 8 bases line up with TRBD1. Germline CDR1 is MNHEY and CDR2 is SVGAGI. With V trimmed by 6 bases and J by 15 bases, 10 bases remained unmatched. CDR3 length: 12 residues. The CDR3 region is CASSPGDRSRFF. CDR3 DNA: TGTGCCAGCAGCCCCGGGGACAGGAGCAGGTTCTTC.

CDR3 DNA sequence: TGCGCCAGCAGCCCAGGGCGGGGGGCGACAGATACGCAGTATTTT. Translated: CASSPGRGATDTQYF. This chain uses TRBV4-1 with TRBJ2-3; 8 nucleotides line up with TRBD2. Germline CDR1 MGHRA, CDR2 YSYEKL. V dropped 4 bases and J dropped 3; count of bases not matched to a gene: 6. This CDR3 spans 15 amino acids.

The rearrangement links TRBV9 to TRBJ2-7; 8 nucleotides align to TRBD1. J was trimmed by 2 bases and V by 4 bases; bases with no gene match: 8. This CDR3 is 15 amino acids long. In germline, CDR1 is SGDLS, CDR2 YYNGEE. Here the CDR3 DNA reads TGTGCCAGCAGCAGGCAGACAGGGGCGGCCTACGAGCAGTACTTC. This codes for CASSRQTGAAYEQYF.

The chain is built from TRBV30 and TRBJ1-2; TRBD1 agrees at 10 bases. Unmatched junction bases numbered 5, after V lost 3 bases and J lost 4 bases. The CDR3 extends over 14 amino acids. Germline CDR1 GTSNPN, CDR2 SVGIG (reference sequence). The CDR3 region has the DNA TGTGCCTGGAGAGTGACAGGGGGCGCCTATGGCTACACCTTC. It is translated as CAWRVTGGAYGYTF.

V is TRBV7-2 and J is TRBJ1-1; 9 nucleotides match TRBD1. The CDR3 extends over 15 amino acids. Germline V CDR1 and CDR2: SGHTA, FQGNSA. The trim removed 6 bases at V and 7 bases at J, leaving 12 bases unmatched. The CDR3 here is CASRRDRGLRNEAFF. The CDR3 coding sequence is TGTGCCAGCAGACGAGACAGGGGGTTAAGAAATGAAGCTTTCTTT.

In its sample, this clone was seen once. This chain links TRBV5-1 with TRBJ2-7, with a possible D match to TRBD1 (5 bases). V lost 5 bases, J lost 0 bases, and 9 bases lay in between. Germline lookup yields CDR1 SGHRS and CDR2 YFSETQ. CDR3 length: 13 amino acids. CDR3 amino acids: CASRGGASYEQYF. The CDR3 coding sequence is TGCGCCAGCAGAGGTGGGGCCTCCTACGAGCAGTACTTC. Combining the CDR3 with reference TRBV5-1 and TRBJ2-7 gives the whole variable domain KAGVTQTPRYLIKTRGQQVTLSCSPISGHRSVSWYQQTPGQGLQFLFEYFSETQRNKGNFPGRFSGRQFSNSRSEMNVSTLELGDSALYLCASRGGASYEQYFGPGTRLTVT.

The gene calls are TRBV5-1 and TRBJ1-6; D remains ambiguous. The CDR3 has 13 amino acids. V lost 7 bases, J lost 5 bases, and 10 bases lay in between. Germline V CDR1 and CDR2: SGHRS, YFSETQ. This chain's CDR3 is CASQLQHNSPLHF. The CDR3 DNA follows: TGCGCCAGCCAGCTACAGCATAATTCACCCCTCCACTTT.

The rearrangement uses TRBV28 and TRBJ1-3; no clear D gene. The CDR3 contains 16 residues. V shed 2 bases and J shed 2 bases, with 13 bases lying between them. The germline CDR1 and CDR2 sequences are MDHEN and SYDVKM. CDR3 bases: TGTGCCAGCAGTTTACGGGGTGCGGGGACTGGAAACACCATATATTTT. Translating it yields CASSLRGAGTGNTIYF.

The count of this clone is one. The chain is built from TRBV5-1 and TRBJ2-3, with 13 bases that match TRBD2. After removal of 4 bases from V and 2 bases from J, the junction contained 4 bases not matched to a gene. CDR3 length equals 16 residues. CDR1 SGHRS and CDR2 YFSETQ come from the germline V gene. Here the CDR3 DNA reads TGCGCCAGCAGCACAGGGACTAGCGGGGTCACAGATACGCAGTATTTT. Encoded protein: CASSTGTSGVTDTQYF.

A single count supports this clone. This rearrangement joins TRBV25-1 to TRBJ2-5; D unclear. The J call may not be correct, given that the DNA end is closer to TRBJ2-7. The CDR3 is made up of 13 amino acids. From germline, CDR1 is MGHDK and CDR2 SYGVNS. For the CDR3, the DNA is TGTGCCAGCAGGCCCGGTCTATACTACGAGCAGTACTTC. This gives the protein CASRPGLYYEQYF.

This sequence joins TRBV5-4 and TRBJ2-7; TRBD1 agrees at 7 bases. This CDR3 has 15 amino acids. Germline lookup yields CDR1 SGHNT and CDR2 YYREEE (reference sequence). Losses at the gene ends were 2 bases for V and 4 bases for J; bases not matched to a gene: 9. CDR3 sequence: CASSLRVGTAYEQYF. CDR3 nucleotides: TGTGCCAGCAGCTTACGTGTCGGGACAGCATACGAGCAGTACTTC. Full variable domain (outside the CDR3, taken from reference TRBV5-4 and TRBJ2-7): ETGVTQSPTHLIKTRGQQVTLRCSSQSGHNTVSWYQQALGQGPQFIFQYYREEENGRGNFPPRFSGLQFPNYSSELNVNALELDDSALYLCASSLRVGTAYEQYFGPGTRLTVT.

This clone was detected only once. CDR3 amino acids: CASSQDLGAATDTQYF. CDR3 DNA: TGTGCCAGCAGCCAAGATTTGGGGGCCGCCACAGATACGCAGTATTTT. V and J are TRBV4-2 and TRBJ2-3, with D possibly TRBD1 on 6 matching bases. The CDR3 loop spans 16 amino acids. V lost 0 bases and J lost 2, with 12 bases in between. Germline V gene lookup returns CDR1 LGHNA and CDR2 YNFKEQ.